This T cell receptor (beta chain) comes out of a study of blood T cell repertoires in COVID-19. Study overall: In each case, the material was cDNA or gDNA derived from T cells, B-cell-depleted T cells, or PBMCs.

With 7 bases removed from V and 2 bases from J, the gap between germline ends came to 17 bases. In germline, CDR1 is MGHRA, CDR2 YSYEKL. This CDR3 region has 15 residues. Measured with immunoSEQ multiplex PCR; TCRdb has only the in-frame clones, and not every one. The table has roughly 100,000 clones, approximately 90% seen once. Sequencing was carried out using peripheral blood. The V call is TRBV4-1, the J call TRBJ1-1; tentatively, D is TRBD1 (5 bases). The clonotype originates from a woman aged 45-59 years with COVID-19, enrolled during active disease. This CDR3 reads CASNPEGRANTEAFF. The CDR3 region has the DNA TGCGCCAGCAACCCCGAGGGGAGGGCCAACACTGAAGCTTTCTTT.